This T cell receptor beta chain derives from a study of T cells in Graves' hyperthyroidism and ophthalmopathy. This clonotype turned up a few times. Its cognate antigen is unknown. The CDR3 runs 15 residues. Unmatched junction bases numbered 8, after V lost 6 bases and J lost 4 bases. CDR1 and CDR2 (germline): MNHNS, SASEGT. Amplification of TCR beta CDR3 regions used RNA as the template. TCR CDR3 regions were first amplified by RT-PCR with HTBI primers. A single record per CDR3 protein comes from TCRdb applying MiXCR to the multiplex PCR reads. The sample holds about 530,000 distinct CDR3 sequences; roughly a sixth are singletons and the top ten take 17%. General study findings and limits: Most expanded thyroid clonotypes above 0.001 also appeared in blood.

Sequenced material: blood. The receptor was isolated from a woman aged 18-35 years with Graves' ophthalmopathy. This chain joins TRBV6-1 and TRBJ2-3, with 9 bases identical to TRBD1. In nucleotides, the CDR3 is TGTGCCAGCAGGAAAGCCGGGACAGGGTCAGATACGCAGTATTTT. Encoded protein: CASRKAGTGSDTQYF.